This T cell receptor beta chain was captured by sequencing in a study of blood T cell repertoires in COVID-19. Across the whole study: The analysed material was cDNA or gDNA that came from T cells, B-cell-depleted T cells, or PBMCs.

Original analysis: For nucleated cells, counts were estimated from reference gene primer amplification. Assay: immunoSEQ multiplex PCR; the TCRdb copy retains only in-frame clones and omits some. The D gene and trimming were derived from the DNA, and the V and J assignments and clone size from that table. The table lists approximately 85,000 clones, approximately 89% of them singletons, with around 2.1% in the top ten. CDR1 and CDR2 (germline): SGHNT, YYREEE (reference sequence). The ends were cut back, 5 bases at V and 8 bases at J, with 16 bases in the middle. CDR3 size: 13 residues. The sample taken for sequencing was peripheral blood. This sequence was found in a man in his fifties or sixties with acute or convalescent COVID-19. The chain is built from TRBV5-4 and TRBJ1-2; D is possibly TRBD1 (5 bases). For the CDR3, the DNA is TGTGCCAGCAGTCCCCCAATCGGGGGGGGCTACACCTTC. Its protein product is CASSPPIGGGYTF.